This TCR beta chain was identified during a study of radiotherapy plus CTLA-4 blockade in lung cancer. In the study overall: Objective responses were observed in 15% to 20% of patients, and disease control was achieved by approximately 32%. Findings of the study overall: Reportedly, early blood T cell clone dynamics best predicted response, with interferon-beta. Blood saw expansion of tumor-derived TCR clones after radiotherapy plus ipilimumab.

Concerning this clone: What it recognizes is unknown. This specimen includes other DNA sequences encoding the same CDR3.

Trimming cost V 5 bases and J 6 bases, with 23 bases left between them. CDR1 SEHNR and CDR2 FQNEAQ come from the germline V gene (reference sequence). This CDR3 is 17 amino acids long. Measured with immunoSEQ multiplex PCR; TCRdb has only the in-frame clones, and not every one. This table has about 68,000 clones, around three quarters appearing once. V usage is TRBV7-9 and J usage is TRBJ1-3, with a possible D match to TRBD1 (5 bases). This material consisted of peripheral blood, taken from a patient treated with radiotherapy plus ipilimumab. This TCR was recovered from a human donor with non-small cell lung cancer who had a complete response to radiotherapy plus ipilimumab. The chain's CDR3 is CASSPEGRGALENTIYF. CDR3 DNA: TGTGCCAGCAGCCCGGAAGGACGAGGGGCGCTGGAAAACACCATATATTTT.